The TCR beta chain described here comes from a study of T cell responses to AZD1222 COVID-19 vaccine. Overall study results and limits: At study baseline, merely a handful of AZD1222 recipients were seropositive. Clonal diversity may have been underestimated, and the donors were mostly white British, with more females than males. Vaccine-associated CD4 TCRs spanned spike, dominant at 160-218 and 743-854. Repertoires were collected only later (after the peak T cell response had occurred).

As concerns this clone: Its antigen remains unidentified.

CDR3 size: 16 residues. Germline-derived CDR1 and CDR2 are SEHNR and FQNEAQ (reference sequence). V was trimmed by 5 bases and J by 0 bases, leaving 13 bases between them. Profiling relied on immunoSEQ multiplex PCR, and the TCRdb table lists in-frame clones only, not all of them. This table holds more than 110,000 clones. This chain joins TRBV7-9 and TRBJ1-4; no definite D call. This TCR was sampled from an adult in good health. The sample taken for sequencing was peripheral blood. The CDR3 sequence: CASSPRTTATNEKLFF. The CDR3 coding sequence is TGTGCCAGCAGCCCCAGGACGACCGCAACTAATGAAAAACTGTTTTTT. Looking up the rest from reference TRBV7-9 and TRBJ1-4 gives the full variable domain: DTGVSQNPRHKITKRGQNVTFRCDPISEHNRLYWYRQTLGQGPEFLTYFQNEAQLEKSRLLSDRFSAERPKGSFSTLEIQRTEQGDSAMYLCASSPRTTATNEKLFFGSGTQLSVL.